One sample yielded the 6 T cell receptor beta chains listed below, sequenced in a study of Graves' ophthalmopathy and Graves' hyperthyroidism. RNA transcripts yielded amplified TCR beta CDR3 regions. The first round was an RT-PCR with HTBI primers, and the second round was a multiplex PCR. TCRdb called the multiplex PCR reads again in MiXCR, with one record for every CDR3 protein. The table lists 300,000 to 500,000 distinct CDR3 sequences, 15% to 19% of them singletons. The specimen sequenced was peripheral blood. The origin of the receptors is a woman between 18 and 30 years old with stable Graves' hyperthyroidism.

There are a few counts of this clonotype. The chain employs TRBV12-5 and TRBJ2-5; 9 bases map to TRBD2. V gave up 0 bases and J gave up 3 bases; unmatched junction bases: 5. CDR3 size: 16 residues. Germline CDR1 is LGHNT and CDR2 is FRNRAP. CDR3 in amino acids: CASGLVPSGGKETQYF. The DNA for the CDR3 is TGTGCTAGTGGTTTGGTACCCAGCGGGGGGAAAGAGACCCAGTACTTC.

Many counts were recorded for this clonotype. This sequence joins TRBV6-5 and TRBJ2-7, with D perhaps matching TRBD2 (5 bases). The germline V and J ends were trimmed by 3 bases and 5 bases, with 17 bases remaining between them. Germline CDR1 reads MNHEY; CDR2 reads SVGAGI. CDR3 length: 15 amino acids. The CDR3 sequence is CASSYLTTRRDEQYF. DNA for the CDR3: TGTGCCAGCAGTTATCTGACTACAAGGCGGGACGAGCAGTACTTC.

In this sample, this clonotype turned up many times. The CDR3 DNA is TGTGCCAGCAGATCGCAGGGGGGATGGACTGAAGCTTTCTTT. As protein: CASRSQGGWTEAFF. V is TRBV27 and J is TRBJ1-1; the match to TRBD1 covers 7 bases. V was clipped by 6 bases and J by 5 bases; unmatched bases: 9. The CDR3 consists of 14 residues. The germline V gene has CDR1 MNHEY and CDR2 SMNVEV (reference sequence).

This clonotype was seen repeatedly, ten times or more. Here the CDR3 reads CSVHSTGGPNTEAFF. CDR3 in DNA: TGCAGCGTTCACTCGACAGGGGGCCCGAACACTGAAGCTTTCTTT. The V gene is TRBV29-1, the J gene TRBJ1-1; 10 bases fit TRBD1. CDR1 is SQVTM and CDR2 is ANQGSEA in the germline V gene. The CDR3 length is 15 residues. V was clipped by 5 bases and J by 1 base; unmatched bases: 7.

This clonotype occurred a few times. The CDR3 loop reads CASSQKGGYTF. The CDR3 nucleotides are TGTGCCAGCAGTCAAAAGGGTGGCTACACCTTC. The chain joins TRBV2 to TRBJ1-2; D call uncertain. The CDR3 covers 11 residues. Trimming pared 5 bases from V and 7 bases from J, leaving 8 bases between. Germline V CDR1 and CDR2: SNHLY, FYNNEI. Using reference TRBV2 and TRBJ1-2 for the parts outside the CDR3, the full variable domain is EPEVTQTPSHQVTQMGQEVILRCVPISNHLYFYWYRQILGQKVEFLVSFYNNEISEKSEIFDDQFSVERPDGSNFTLKIRSTKLEDSAMYFCASSQKGGYTFGSGTRLTVV.

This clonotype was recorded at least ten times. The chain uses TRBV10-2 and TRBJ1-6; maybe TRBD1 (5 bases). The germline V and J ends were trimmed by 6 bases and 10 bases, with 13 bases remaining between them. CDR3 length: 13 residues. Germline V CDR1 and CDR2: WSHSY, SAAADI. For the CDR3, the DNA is TGCGCCAGCAGCGGGGGTGGGGGGTCACCCCTCCACTTT. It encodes CASSGGGGSPLHF.